This record covers a single T cell receptor beta chain. Deletions cut 5 bases from V and 2 bases from J, with 15 bases between. The CDR3 contains 14 residues. Germline values: CDR1 DFQATT, CDR2 SNEGSKA (reference sequence). MiXCR, run by TCRdb on the RT-PCR reads, gives a single entry per CDR3 protein. The data hold approximately 17,000 distinct CDR3 sequences, with around a quarter observed a single time. This sample was included in a study of patients and donors after allogeneic stem cell transplantation. The clonotype comes from a human donor who was either an allogeneic HSCT recipient or a stem cell or donor lymphocyte infusion donor (not recorded which). It is not recorded whose cells these are; they may come from a transplant donor. J is TRBJ1-2 and V is TRBV20-1; D may be TRBD1 (6 bases). Material for sequencing was blood, either unsorted or a sorted T cell fraction (not recorded which). The CDR3 loop is CSARQARGNYGYTF. The CDR3 nucleotides read TGCAGTGCTCGACAGGCCCGGGGGAACTATGGCTACACCTTC.